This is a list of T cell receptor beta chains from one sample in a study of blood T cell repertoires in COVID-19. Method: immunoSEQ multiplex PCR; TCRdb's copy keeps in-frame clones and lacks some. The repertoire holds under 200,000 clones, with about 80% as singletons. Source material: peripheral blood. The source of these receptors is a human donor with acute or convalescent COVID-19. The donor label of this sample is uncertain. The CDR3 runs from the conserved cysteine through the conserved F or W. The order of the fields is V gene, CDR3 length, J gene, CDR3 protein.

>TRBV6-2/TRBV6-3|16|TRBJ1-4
CASRPIPSTGVEKLFF
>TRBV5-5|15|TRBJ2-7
CASSSGPGSAYEQYF
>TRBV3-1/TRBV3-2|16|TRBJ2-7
CASSQEFRQGIHEQYF
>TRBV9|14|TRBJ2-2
CAGSLSGLAGELFF
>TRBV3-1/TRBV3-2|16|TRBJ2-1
CASSIRRTSGSNEQFF
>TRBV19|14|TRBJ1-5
CASSSGSFNQPQHF
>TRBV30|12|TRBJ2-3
CAWSPRTDTQYF
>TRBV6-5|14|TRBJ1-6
CASSLGDPNSPLHF
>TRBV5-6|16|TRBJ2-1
CASSPVVASAYNEQFF
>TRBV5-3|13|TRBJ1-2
CARSSRTGWCYTF
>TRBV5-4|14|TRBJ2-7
CASSLGTPRNEQYF
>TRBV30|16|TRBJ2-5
CAWSIPGQGALETQYF
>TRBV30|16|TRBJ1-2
CAWKLPNRGRFYGYTF
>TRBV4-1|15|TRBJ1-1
CASSQEGTLNTEAFF
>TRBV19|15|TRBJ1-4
CASKRIETGGEKLFF
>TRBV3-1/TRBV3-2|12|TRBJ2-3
CASSVRGDTQYF
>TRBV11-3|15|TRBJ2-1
CASSLRTSPKDEQFF
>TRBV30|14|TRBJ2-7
CAWSAGTGAGEQYF
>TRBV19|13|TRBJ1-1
CASSTGVRTEAFF
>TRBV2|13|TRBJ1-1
CASRTGRGTEAFF
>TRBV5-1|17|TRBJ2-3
CASSLTILAGETDTQYF
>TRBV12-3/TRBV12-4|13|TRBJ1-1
CASSLRRETEAFF
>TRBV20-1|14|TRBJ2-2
CSASRLGNTGELFF
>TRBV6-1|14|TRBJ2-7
CASSENSLPYEQYF
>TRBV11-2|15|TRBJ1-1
CASRQGRIRPAEAFF
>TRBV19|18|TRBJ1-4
CASSRATGGIGINEKLFF
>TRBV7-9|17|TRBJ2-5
CASSRRTSGGREETQYF
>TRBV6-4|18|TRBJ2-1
CASSRDPLGLAGGNEQFF
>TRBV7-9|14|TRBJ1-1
CASTLTGDGTEAFF
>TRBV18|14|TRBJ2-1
CASSDSGDYNEQFF
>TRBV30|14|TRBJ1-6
CAWRETGKSSPLHF
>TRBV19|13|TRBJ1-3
CASSPPHGDTIYF
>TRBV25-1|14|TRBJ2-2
CARGDRLNTGELFF
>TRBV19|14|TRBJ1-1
CASSPDGVGTEAFF
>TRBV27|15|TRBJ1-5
CASSPDGGRNQPQHF
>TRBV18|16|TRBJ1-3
CASSPQGASSGNTIYF
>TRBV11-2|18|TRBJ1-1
CASSRLGDRRPKNTEAFF
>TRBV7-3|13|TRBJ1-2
CASSLGQGLGYTF
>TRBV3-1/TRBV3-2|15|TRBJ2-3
CASSLRDTGTDTQYF
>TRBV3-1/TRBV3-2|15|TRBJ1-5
CASSDSDRSNQPQHF